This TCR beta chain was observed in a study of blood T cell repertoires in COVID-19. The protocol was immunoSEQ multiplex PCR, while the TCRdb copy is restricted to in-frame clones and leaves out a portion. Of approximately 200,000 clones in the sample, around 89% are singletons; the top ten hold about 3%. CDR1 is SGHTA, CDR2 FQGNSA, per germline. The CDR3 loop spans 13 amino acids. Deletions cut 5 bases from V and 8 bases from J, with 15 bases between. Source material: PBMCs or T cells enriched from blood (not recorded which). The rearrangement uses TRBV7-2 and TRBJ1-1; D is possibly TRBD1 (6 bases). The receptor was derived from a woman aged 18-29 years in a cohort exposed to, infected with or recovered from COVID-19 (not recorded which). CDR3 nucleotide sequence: TGTGCCAGCAGCCTTGCAGGGGAGGGCGAAGCTTTCTTT. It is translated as CASSLAGEGEAFF.